A selection of T cell receptor beta chains follows, all from one sample in a study of cytomegalovirus exposure and HLA in healthy donors. Sequencing was performed with immunoSEQ multiplex PCR; in TCRdb, only in-frame clones are kept and a portion is missing. Of 150,000 to 200,000 clones in the sample, 70% to 90% were seen once. Sample: PBMCs. Receptors originate from a girl aged 5-17 years in good health and CMV-seropositive. Each CDR3 is given with its conserved first and last residue. The order of the fields is clone size, D gene, J gene, V gene, CDR3 DNA, CDR3 protein. D genes are given only for firm matches. For some rows the clone size is stated as once, few or many, or as a class when expanded; others skip it.

>NA|TRBD1|TRBJ1-6|TRBV5-1
TGCGCCAGCAGCTTGACCGGGACAGGTAATTCACCCCTCCACTTT
CASSLTGTGNSPLHF
>NA|TRBD2|TRBJ2-3|TRBV2
TGTGCCAGCAGGGAAAGCGGGGGGGCCCCGGGTACGCAGTATTTT
CASRESGGAPGTQYF
>NA|NA|TRBJ1-5|TRBV19
TGTGCCAGTAGTATAGGAGCTACGAGGTTCAATCAGCCCCAGCATTTT
CASSIGATRFNQPQHF
>NA|TRBD1|TRBJ1-1|TRBV7-9
TGTGCCAGCAGCTTAGTGGGGCGGACAGGGGGCCAGGCCGCTTTCTTT
CASSLVGRTGGQAAFF
>NA|NA|TRBJ1-5|TRBV4-1
TGCGCCAGCAGCCAAGAAGCAGGTTATAGCAATCAGCCCCAGCATTTT
CASSQEAGYSNQPQHF
>NA|TRBD2|TRBJ2-1|TRBV5-1
TGCGCCAGCAGCTTACCGGGACTAGCGGGGGGGCGGTACAATGAGCAGTTCTTC
CASSLPGLAGGRYNEQFF
>NA|NA|TRBJ2-3|TRBV9
TGTGCCAGCACCCCCGGACAGAGCACAGATACGCAGTATTTT
CASTPGQSTDTQYF
>once|NA|TRBJ1-1|TRBV7-3
TGTGCCAGCAGCTTAGGAACAGGATTGAACACTGAAGCTTTCTTT
CASSLGTGLNTEAFF
>NA|TRBD2|TRBJ2-7|TRBV27
TGTGCCAGCAGTCTGCACCGGGACTACTCCTACGAGCAGTACTTC
CASSLHRDYSYEQYF
>NA|NA|TRBJ2-5|TRBV5-1
TGCGCCAGCAGACGAACAGAACCGGAGGGTGAGACCCAGTACTTC
CASRRTEPEGETQYF
>NA|NA|TRBJ1-1|TRBV12-5
TGTGCTAGTGGTTTGACTAATATGAACACTGAAGCTTTCTTT
CASGLTNMNTEAFF
>NA|NA|TRBJ2-3|TRBV2
TGTGCCAGCGAGGGGACTTCCTCGGGCACAGATACGCAGTATTTT
CASEGTSSGTDTQYF
>NA|TRBD2|TRBJ2-5|TRBV5-8
TGTGCCAGCAGCCGCGGGGGGATCCAAGAGACCCAGTACTTC
CASSRGGIQETQYF
>NA|NA|TRBJ1-3|TRBV9
TGTGCCAGCAGCGTAGACCAGGGCCTTAGAAACACCATATATTTT
CASSVDQGLRNTIYF
>NA|NA|TRBJ1-2|TRBV5-6
TGTGCCAGCAGCTCCTATGGGGCTACCTATGGCTACACCTTC
CASSSYGATYGYTF
>NA|TRBD2|TRBJ2-1|TRBV18
TGTGCCAGCTCACCAATGTCCAGCGGGGGGGCAGGCAATGAGCAGTTCTTC
CASSPMSSGGAGNEQFF
>NA|NA|TRBJ1-5|TRBV4-1
TGCGCCAGCAGCCAAGTGGGACATGAGTCTTATCAGCCCCAGCATTTT
CASSQVGHESYQPQHF
>NA|NA|TRBJ2-5|TRBV25-1
TGTGCCAGCAGTGAATATTGGGGGGGGCTACAAGAGACCCAGTACTTC
CASSEYWGGLQETQYF
>few|NA|TRBJ1-4|TRBV9
TGTGCCAGCAGCGACGGGGAACAGTATAATGAAAAACTGTTTTTT
CASSDGEQYNEKLFF
>NA|NA|TRBJ1-2|TRBV5-4
TGTGCCAGCAGCTTGGCGGTTAACTATGGCTACACCTTC
CASSLAVNYGYTF
>NA|NA|TRBJ1-4|TRBV5-4
TGTGCCAGCAGCTCCTCTTTGAGTGAAAAACTGTTTTTT
CASSSSLSEKLFF
>NA|NA|TRBJ1-2|TRBV9
TGTGCCAGCAGCGTAGCTCCACAGGGTCCTCTTTATGGCTACACCTTC
CASSVAPQGPLYGYTF
>once|TRBD1|TRBJ1-2|TRBV5-1
TGCGCCAGCAGTTCCGGGACAGGGGAATCCCGGGGAGGCTACACCTTC
CASSSGTGESRGGYTF
>NA|TRBD1|TRBJ2-5|TRBV9
TGTGCCAGCAGCGTGGGACAGGGTGGTGAGACCCAGTACTTC
CASSVGQGGETQYF
>NA|TRBD2|TRBJ2-3|TRBV2
TGTGCCAGCAGTGTTAGCGGGCCCCTGGATACGCAGTATTTT
CASSVSGPLDTQYF
>NA|NA|TRBJ2-5|TRBV4-1
TGCGCCAGCAGCCAGGTCGTGGAGCGACCGGAGACCCAGTACTTC
CASSQVVERPETQYF
>NA|NA|TRBJ1-1|TRBV7-6
TGTGCCAGCAGCTCGGGAGCCATGAACACTGAAGCTTTCTTT
CASSSGAMNTEAFF
>NA|TRBD2|TRBJ2-5|TRBV2
TGTGCCAGCAGTGGTAATAGCGGGGTGCAAGAGACCCAGTACTTC
CASSGNSGVQETQYF
>NA|TRBD1|TRBJ1-5|TRBV18
TGTGCCAGCTCACGAAAGGGGGCGCCCGACAATCAGCCCCAGCATTTT
CASSRKGAPDNQPQHF
>NA|TRBD2|TRBJ2-3|TRBV29-1
TGCAGCGTTGAAACCAGCGGGGGGCCCACAGATACGCAGTATTTT
CSVETSGGPTDTQYF
>NA|NA|TRBJ1-1|TRBV19
TGTGCCAGTAGTATAGGGGACAAATTGAACACTGAAGCTTTCTTT
CASSIGDKLNTEAFF
>NA|NA|TRBJ2-1|TRBV6-5
TGTGCCAGCAGTTTTTCGGGACTCAGCTCCTACAATGAGCAGTTCTTC
CASSFSGLSSYNEQFF
>NA|TRBD1|TRBJ1-5|TRBV9
TGTGCCAGCAGCAAAGGGGGACAGGGATTAAATCAGCCCCAGCATTTT
CASSKGGQGLNQPQHF
>NA|NA|TRBJ1-1|TRBV5-5
TGTGCCAGCAGCCCCGAAGGACAGACGAACACTGAAGCTTTCTTT
CASSPEGQTNTEAFF